This TCR beta chain was observed in a study of blood T cell repertoires in COVID-19. Participant age was about 18 to 95 years, and participants resided in approximately 24 US areas. The repertoire was sequenced with immunoSEQ multiplex PCR; TCRdb's copy has only in-frame clones and lacks some. Among 200,000 to 250,000 clones, under 85% were seen once, and the ten largest hold around 2%. From germline, CDR1 is SGHRS and CDR2 YFSETQ. The CDR3 is 16 residues long. Trimming cost V 3 bases and J 2 bases; bases outside gene matches: 2. What was sequenced was PBMCs or T cells enriched from blood (not recorded which). This chain uses TRBV5-1 with TRBJ2-3, with 14 bases that match TRBD2. The TCR sequence derives from a man aged 55 to 70 who had recovered from COVID-19. The DNA for the CDR3 is TGCGCCAGCAGCTGGACTAGCGGGGGGAACACAGATACGCAGTATTTT. Translating it yields CASSWTSGGNTDTQYF.